This T cell receptor beta chain derives from a study of cytomegalovirus exposure and HLA in healthy donors. The primer mix had 60 Vbeta and 13 Jbeta primers. Clones were read by immunoSEQ multiplex PCR, and TCRdb kept only the in-frame ones, dropping some. The sample includes over 100,000 clones, about 74% of them seen just once. Germline V gene lookup returns CDR1 SGHDT and CDR2 YYEEEE. The CDR3 totals 17 residues. J gave up 4 bases and V 1 base, and 10 bases lay outside the gene matches. The clonotype was recovered from a man aged 25-40 years in good health and CMV-seropositive. The rearrangement uses TRBV5-6 and TRBJ2-3; 9 bases align to TRBD2. Material for sequencing was PBMCs. The CDR3 DNA reads TGTGCCAGCAGCTTGCTTTCGGGGCGGGGGGGCGCAGATACGCAGTATTTT. Protein sequence: CASSLLSGRGGADTQYF.